Described below is a single T cell receptor (beta chain) sequence and its context. The antigen is unknown. TCRdb re-called the 5' RACE reads with MiXCR, one entry per CDR3 protein. The table includes 45,000 to 60,000 distinct CDR3 sequences, 2% to 2.5% detected once. The data are from a study of neurological immune-mediated disorders. Study-wide points: Association with the multiple sclerosis repertoire cluster was not found for any clinical or MRI feature.

The germline gives CDR1 KGHSH, CDR2 LQKENI. This CDR3 contains 17 residues. V lost 2 bases, J lost 3 bases, and 9 bases stayed unmatched. The chain combines TRBV18 with TRBJ2-1, with TRBD1 matching 8 bases. The receptor's source is a man in his fifties with multiple sclerosis. What was sequenced was PBMCs. The DNA for the CDR3 is TGTGCCAGCTCACCATTGGGAACAGGGGGGAACTACAATGAGCAGTTCTTC. Protein sequence: CASSPLGTGGNYNEQFF. Full variable domain (remainder filled in from reference TRBV18 and TRBJ2-1): NAGVMQNPRHLVRRRGQEARLRCSPMKGHSHVYWYRQLPEEGLKFMVYLQKENIIDESGMPKERFSAEFPKEGPSILRIQQVVRGDSAAYFCASSPLGTGGNYNEQFFGPGTRLTVL.